The rows below give T cell receptor beta chains drawn from one sample of a study of Ad26.COV2.S vaccination and SARS-CoV-2 variants. This table comes from immunoSEQ multiplex PCR, and its TCRdb copy is limited to in-frame clones, with some not included. The table includes roughly 300,000 clones, about 88% detected once. Material: peripheral blood, obtained in a trial of Ad26.COV2.S vaccine versus placebo. The receptors derive from a person between 18 and 65 years old who received the Ad26.COV2.S COVID-19 vaccine or a placebo. CDR3s include the opening cysteine and the closing phenylalanine or tryptophan. Each record gives: D gene, J gene, V gene, CDR3 protein, CDR3 DNA. D genes are given only for firm matches.

D gene: TRBD2
J gene: TRBJ2-2
V gene: TRBV25-1
CDR3 protein: CASGVASGRPNTGELFF
CDR3 DNA: TGTGCCAGCGGAGTGGCAAGCGGGAGGCCGAACACCGGGGAGCTGTTTTTT

D gene: NA
J gene: TRBJ1-4
V gene: TRBV19
CDR3 protein: CASSIDPEAQATNEKLFF
CDR3 DNA: TGTGCCAGTAGTATAGATCCGGAGGCCCAGGCAACTAATGAAAAACTGTTTTTT

D gene: NA
J gene: TRBJ1-6
V gene: TRBV10-3
CDR3 protein: CAISDQSSAGGGSPLHF
CDR3 DNA: TGTGCCATCAGTGACCAGTCTTCAGCCGGCGGAGGATCACCCCTCCACTTT

D gene: NA
J gene: TRBJ1-2
V gene: TRBV2
CDR3 protein: CASSEGWQFYGYTF
CDR3 DNA: TGTGCCAGCAGTGAAGGGTGGCAGTTCTATGGCTACACCTTC

D gene: NA
J gene: TRBJ1-5
V gene: TRBV7-2
CDR3 protein: CASSSSKWGSYDQPQHF
CDR3 DNA: TGTGCCAGCAGCTCCTCCAAATGGGGGTCGTATGATCAGCCCCAGCATTTT

D gene: NA
J gene: TRBJ1-3
V gene: TRBV2
CDR3 protein: CASMAEAGNTIYF
CDR3 DNA: TGTGCCAGCATGGCGGAGGCTGGAAACACCATATATTTT

D gene: NA
J gene: TRBJ1-2
V gene: TRBV5-4
CDR3 protein: CASSFEDSQNYGYTF
CDR3 DNA: TGTGCCAGCAGCTTTGAGGACAGCCAGAACTATGGCTACACCTTC

D gene: TRBD2
J gene: TRBJ2-5
V gene: TRBV30
CDR3 protein: CAWNGLAGGPSQETQYF
CDR3 DNA: TGTGCCTGGAATGGACTAGCGGGAGGGCCGAGCCAAGAGACCCAGTACTTC

D gene: NA
J gene: TRBJ1-1
V gene: TRBV4-1
CDR3 protein: CASSQVGDLNTEAFF
CDR3 DNA: TGCGCCAGCAGCCAAGTCGGGGACCTGAACACTGAAGCTTTCTTT

D gene: TRBD1
J gene: TRBJ2-1
V gene: TRBV4-1
CDR3 protein: CASSQKRTGEDNEQFF
CDR3 DNA: TGCGCCAGCAGCCAAAAGAGGACAGGGGAAGACAATGAGCAGTTCTTC

D gene: NA
J gene: TRBJ1-6
V gene: TRBV6-5
CDR3 protein: CASSTGSNSPLHF
CDR3 DNA: TGTGCCAGCAGCACAGGGTCTAATTCACCCCTCCACTTT

D gene: TRBD1
J gene: TRBJ1-6
V gene: TRBV5-1
CDR3 protein: CASSRDRGSGSPLHF
CDR3 DNA: TGCGCCAGCAGTAGGGACAGGGGAAGTGGCTCACCCCTCCACTTT

D gene: NA
J gene: TRBJ2-1
V gene: TRBV7-8
CDR3 protein: CASSSAGTANEQFF
CDR3 DNA: TGTGCCAGCAGCTCCGCTGGGACCGCGAATGAGCAGTTCTTC

D gene: NA
J gene: TRBJ1-2
V gene: TRBV5-4
CDR3 protein: CASSLDYGYTF
CDR3 DNA: TGTGCCAGCAGCTTGGATTATGGCTACACCTTC

D gene: NA
J gene: TRBJ1-2
V gene: TRBV30
CDR3 protein: CAWSVPVRRQVINYGYTF
CDR3 DNA: TGTGCCTGGAGTGTACCGGTCCGCCGGCAGGTGATTAACTATGGCTACACCTTC

D gene: NA
J gene: TRBJ1-5
V gene: TRBV25-1
CDR3 protein: CASSESENSNQPQHF
CDR3 DNA: TGTGCCAGCAGTGAATCAGAAAATAGCAATCAGCCCCAGCATTTT

D gene: NA
J gene: TRBJ2-2
V gene: TRBV19
CDR3 protein: CASSTTGRTGELFF
CDR3 DNA: TGTGCCAGTAGTACGACGGGGAGAACCGGGGAGCTGTTTTTT